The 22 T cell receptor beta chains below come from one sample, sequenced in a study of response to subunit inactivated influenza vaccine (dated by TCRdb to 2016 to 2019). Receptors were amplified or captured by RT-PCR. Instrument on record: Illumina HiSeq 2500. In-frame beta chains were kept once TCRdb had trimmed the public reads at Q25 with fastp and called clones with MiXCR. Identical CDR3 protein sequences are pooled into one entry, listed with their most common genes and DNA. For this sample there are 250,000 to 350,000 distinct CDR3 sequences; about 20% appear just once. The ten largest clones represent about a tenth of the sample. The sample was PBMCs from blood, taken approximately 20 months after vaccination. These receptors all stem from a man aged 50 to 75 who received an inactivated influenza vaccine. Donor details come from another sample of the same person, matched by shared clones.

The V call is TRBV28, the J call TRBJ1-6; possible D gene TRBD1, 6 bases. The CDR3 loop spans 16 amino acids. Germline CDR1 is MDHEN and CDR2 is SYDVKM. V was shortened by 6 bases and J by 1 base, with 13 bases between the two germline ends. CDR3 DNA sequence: TGTGCCAGCAGGATATACAGGGAATCCTATAATTCACCCCTCCACTTT. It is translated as CASRIYRESYNSPLHF.

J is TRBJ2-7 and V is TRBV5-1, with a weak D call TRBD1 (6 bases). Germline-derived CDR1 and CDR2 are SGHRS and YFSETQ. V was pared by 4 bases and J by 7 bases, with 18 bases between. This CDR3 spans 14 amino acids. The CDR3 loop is CASSDEDSPGEQYF. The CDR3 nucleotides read TGCGCCAGCAGCGACGAGGACAGCCCCGGAGAGCAGTACTTC.

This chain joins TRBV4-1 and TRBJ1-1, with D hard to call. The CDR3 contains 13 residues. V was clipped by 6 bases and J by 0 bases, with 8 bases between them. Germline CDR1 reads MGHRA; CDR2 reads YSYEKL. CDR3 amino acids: CASRGSLNTEAFF. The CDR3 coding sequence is TGCGCCAGCAGAGGCAGTCTGAACACTGAAGCTTTCTTT.

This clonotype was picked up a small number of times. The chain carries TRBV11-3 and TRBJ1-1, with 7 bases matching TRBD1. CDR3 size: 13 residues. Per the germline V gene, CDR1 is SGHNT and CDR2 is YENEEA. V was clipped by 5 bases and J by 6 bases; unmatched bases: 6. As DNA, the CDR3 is TGTGCCAGCAGCCCGGGACAGTGGGCTGAAGCTTTCTTT. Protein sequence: CASSPGQWAEAFF.

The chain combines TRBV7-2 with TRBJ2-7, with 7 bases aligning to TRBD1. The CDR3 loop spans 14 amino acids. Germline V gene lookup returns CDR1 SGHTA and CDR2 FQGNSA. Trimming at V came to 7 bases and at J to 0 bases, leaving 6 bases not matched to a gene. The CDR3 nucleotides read TGTGCCAGCACCTTGGACAGGCCCTCCTACGAGCAGTACTTC. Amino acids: CASTLDRPSYEQYF.

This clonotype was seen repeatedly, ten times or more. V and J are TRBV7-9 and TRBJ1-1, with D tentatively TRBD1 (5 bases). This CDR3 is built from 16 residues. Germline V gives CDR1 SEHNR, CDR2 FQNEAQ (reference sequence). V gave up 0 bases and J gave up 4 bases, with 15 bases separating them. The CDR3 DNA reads TGTGCCAGCAGCTTAGCGTTGGGTCCAGGGAGCACTGAAGCTTTCTTT. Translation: CASSLALGPGSTEAFF.

The CDR3 loop is CASSGLAPYEQYF. The CDR3 bases are TGTGCCAGCAGTGGACTAGCTCCCTACGAGCAGTACTTC. V and J are TRBV2 and TRBJ2-7, with 7 bases lining up with TRBD2. This CDR3 region has 13 residues. V lost 4 bases, J lost 2 bases, and 2 bases stayed unmatched. Looked up from germline, CDR1 is SNHLY and CDR2 is FYNNEI.

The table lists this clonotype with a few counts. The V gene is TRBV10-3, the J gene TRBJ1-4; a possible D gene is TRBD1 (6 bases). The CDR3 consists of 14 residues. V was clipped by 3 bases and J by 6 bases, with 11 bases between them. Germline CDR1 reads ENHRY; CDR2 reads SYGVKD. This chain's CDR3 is CAISDWNRDEKLFF. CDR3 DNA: TGTGCCATCAGTGATTGGAACAGGGATGAAAAACTGTTTTTT.

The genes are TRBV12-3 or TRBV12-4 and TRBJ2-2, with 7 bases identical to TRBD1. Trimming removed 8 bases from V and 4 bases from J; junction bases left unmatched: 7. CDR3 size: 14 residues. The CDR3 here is CASAPQGVTGELFF. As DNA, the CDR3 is TGTGCCAGCGCCCCGCAGGGGGTCACCGGGGAGCTGTTTTTT.

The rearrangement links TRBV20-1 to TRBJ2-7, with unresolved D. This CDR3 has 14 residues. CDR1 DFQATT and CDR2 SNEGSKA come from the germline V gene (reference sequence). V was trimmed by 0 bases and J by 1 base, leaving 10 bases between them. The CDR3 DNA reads TGCAGTGCTAGAGATTTGGCGTCTTCCTACGAGCAGTACTTC. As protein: CSARDLASSYEQYF.

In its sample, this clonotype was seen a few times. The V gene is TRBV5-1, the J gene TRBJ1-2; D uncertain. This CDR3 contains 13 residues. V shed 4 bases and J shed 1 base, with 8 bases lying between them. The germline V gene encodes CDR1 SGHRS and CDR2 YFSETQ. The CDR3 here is CASSRELNYGYTF. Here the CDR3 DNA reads TGCGCCAGCAGCAGGGAGCTTAACTATGGCTACACCTTC. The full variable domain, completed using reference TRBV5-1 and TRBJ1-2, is KAGVTQTPRYLIKTRGQQVTLSCSPISGHRSVSWYQQTPGQGLQFLFEYFSETQRNKGNFPGRFSGRQFSNSRSEMNVSTLELGDSALYLCASSRELNYGYTFGSGTRLTVV.

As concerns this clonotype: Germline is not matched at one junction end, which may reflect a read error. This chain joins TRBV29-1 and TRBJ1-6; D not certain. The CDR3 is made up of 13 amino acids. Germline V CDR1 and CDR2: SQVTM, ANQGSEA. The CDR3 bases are TGCAGCGTCCGCTATATACCGGGTTCACCCTTCCACTTT. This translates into CSVRYIPGSPFHF.

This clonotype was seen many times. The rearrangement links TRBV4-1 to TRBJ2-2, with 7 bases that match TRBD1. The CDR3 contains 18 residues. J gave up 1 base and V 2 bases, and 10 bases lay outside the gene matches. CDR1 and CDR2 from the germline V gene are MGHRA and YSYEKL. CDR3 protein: CASSQRRVGTVNTGELFF. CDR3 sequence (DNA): TGCGCCAGCAGCCAAAGAAGGGTTGGGACAGTGAACACCGGGGAGCTGTTTTTT.

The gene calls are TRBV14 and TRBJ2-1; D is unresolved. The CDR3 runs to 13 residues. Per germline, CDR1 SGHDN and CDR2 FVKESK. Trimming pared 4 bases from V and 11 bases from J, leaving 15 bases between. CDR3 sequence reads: CASSLYPQGKQFF. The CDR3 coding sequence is TGTGCCAGCAGCCTATACCCGCAAGGAAAGCAGTTCTTC.

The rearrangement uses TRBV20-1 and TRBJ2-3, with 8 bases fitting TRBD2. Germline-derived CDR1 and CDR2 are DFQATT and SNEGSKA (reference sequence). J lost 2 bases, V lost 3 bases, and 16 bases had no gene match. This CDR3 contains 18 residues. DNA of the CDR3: TGCAGTGCTAGGCCCCCCCCCTTAGCGGGGAGGATCACAGATACGCAGTATTTT. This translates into CSARPPPLAGRITDTQYF.

DNA of the CDR3: TGTGCCAGCAGTTTAAAGCAAACTAATGAAAAACTGTTTTTT. Residues: CASSLKQTNEKLFF. The chain recombines TRBV12-3 or TRBV12-4 with TRBJ1-4; no clear D gene. The CDR3 is 14 residues long. Trimming shortened V by 2 bases and J by 1 base, and 5 bases separated the two germline ends.

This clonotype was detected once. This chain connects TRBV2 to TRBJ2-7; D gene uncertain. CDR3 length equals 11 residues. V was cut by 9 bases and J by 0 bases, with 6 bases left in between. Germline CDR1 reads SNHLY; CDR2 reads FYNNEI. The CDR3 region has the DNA TGTGCCAGTCAGCACTCCTACGAGCAGTACTTC. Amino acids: CASQHSYEQYF.

As DNA, the CDR3 is TGTGCCAGCAGCGTGGGATTTCGGGGGGGCACAGATACGCAGTATTTT. Amino acid sequence: CASSVGFRGGTDTQYF. This chain joins TRBV9 and TRBJ2-3; 7 nucleotides agree with TRBD2. Per germline, CDR1 SGDLS and CDR2 YYNGEE. This CDR3 is 16 amino acids long. Trimming cost V 2 bases and J 1 base; bases outside gene matches: 7.

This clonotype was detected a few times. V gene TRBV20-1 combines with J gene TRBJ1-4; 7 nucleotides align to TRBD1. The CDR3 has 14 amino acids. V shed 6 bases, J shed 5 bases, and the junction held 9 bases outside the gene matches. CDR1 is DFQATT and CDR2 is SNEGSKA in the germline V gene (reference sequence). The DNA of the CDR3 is TGCAGTGCAGCATCACAGGGGAAGAATGAAAAACTGTTTTTT. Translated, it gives CSAASQGKNEKLFF.

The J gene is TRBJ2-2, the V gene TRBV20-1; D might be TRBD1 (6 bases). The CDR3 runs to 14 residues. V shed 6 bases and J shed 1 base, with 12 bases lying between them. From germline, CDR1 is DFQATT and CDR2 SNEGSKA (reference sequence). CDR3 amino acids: CSATGTLNTGELFF. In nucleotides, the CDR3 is TGCAGTGCAACCGGGACACTGAACACCGGGGAGCTGTTTTTT.

CDR3 coding DNA: TGCGCCAGCAGCCTCCGGTCGGGGAGAGACATGAACACTGAAGCTTTCTTT. This sequence encodes CASSLRSGRDMNTEAFF. The rearrangement joins TRBV5-1 to TRBJ1-1; D is unclear. Per germline, CDR1 SGHRS and CDR2 YFSETQ. The CDR3 runs to 17 residues. Trimming left V 4 bases short and J 0 bases short, with 19 bases between. Full variable domain (outside the CDR3, taken from reference TRBV5-1 and TRBJ1-1): KAGVTQTPRYLIKTRGQQVTLSCSPISGHRSVSWYQQTPGQGLQFLFEYFSETQRNKGNFPGRFSGRQFSNSRSEMNVSTLELGDSALYLCASSLRSGRDMNTEAFFGQGTRLTVV.

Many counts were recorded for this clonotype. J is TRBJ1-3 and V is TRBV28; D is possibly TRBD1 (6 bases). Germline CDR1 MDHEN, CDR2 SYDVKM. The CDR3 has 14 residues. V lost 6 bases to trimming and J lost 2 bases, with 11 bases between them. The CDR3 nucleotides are TGTGCCAGCAGCTCCACAGGGACTGGAAACACCATATATTTT. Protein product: CASSSTGTGNTIYF.